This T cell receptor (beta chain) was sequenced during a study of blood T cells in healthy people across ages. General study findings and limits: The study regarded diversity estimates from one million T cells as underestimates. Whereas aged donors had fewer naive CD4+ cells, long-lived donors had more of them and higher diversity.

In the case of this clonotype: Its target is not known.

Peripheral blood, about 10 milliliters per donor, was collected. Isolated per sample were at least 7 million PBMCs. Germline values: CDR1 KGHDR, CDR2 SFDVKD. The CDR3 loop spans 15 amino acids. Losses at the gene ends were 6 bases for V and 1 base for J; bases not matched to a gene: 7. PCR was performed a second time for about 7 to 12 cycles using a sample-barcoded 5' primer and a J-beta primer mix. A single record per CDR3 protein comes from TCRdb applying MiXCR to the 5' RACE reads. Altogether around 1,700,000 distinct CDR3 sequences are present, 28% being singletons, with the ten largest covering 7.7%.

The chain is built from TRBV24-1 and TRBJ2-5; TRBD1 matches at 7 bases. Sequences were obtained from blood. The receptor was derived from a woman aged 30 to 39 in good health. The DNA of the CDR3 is TGTGCCACCAGTACGACAGGGACCATCCAAGAGACCCAGTACTTC. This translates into CATSTTGTIQETQYF.